Following are 22 T cell receptor beta chains from one sample sequenced in a study of CD8+CD57+ T cells in acquired aplastic anemia. TCR beta VDJ and CDR3 profiles were obtained from a genomic DNA template. TCRdb fed the reads into MiXCR, producing one record per CDR3 protein. In the table there are some 68,000 distinct CDR3 sequences, around 50% of which are singletons. Sequenced: sorted CD4+, CD8+, or CD8+CD57+ T cells (not recorded which) from PBMCs. Every receptor here comes from a human donor in good health, serving as a control.

The sample holds many counts of this clonotype. The V gene is TRBV6-5, the J gene TRBJ2-3, with TRBD2 as a possible D gene (6 bases). The V gene's germline CDR1 is MNHEY and CDR2 SVGAGI. The CDR3 totals 13 residues. The V gene lost 5 bases and the J gene lost 3 bases, with 9 bases spanning the gap. The DNA of the CDR3 is TGTGCCAGCAGTCACCGGGGGACAGATACGCAGTATTTT. This encodes CASSHRGTDTQYF.

This clonotype was counted at least ten times. The chain employs TRBV11-2 and TRBJ2-3; D may be TRBD2 (5 bases). The CDR3 spans 15 residues. The germline CDR1 and CDR2 sequences are SGHAT and FQNNGV. V was clipped by 1 base and J by 3 bases, with 11 bases between them. The CDR3 reads CASSLGKRRTDTQYF. In nucleotides, the CDR3 is TGTGCCAGCAGCTTAGGTAAAAGGAGGACAGATACGCAGTATTTT.

V gene TRBV30 combines with J gene TRBJ1-2; D remains ambiguous. V shed 3 bases and J shed 12 bases, with 11 bases lying between them. In germline, CDR1 is GTSNPN, CDR2 SVGIG (reference sequence). The length of the CDR3 is 10 residues. The CDR3 bases are TGTGCCTGGAGACCCTTCCGGGACACCTTC. Amino acids: CAWRPFRDTF. The whole variable domain, filled in from reference TRBV30 and TRBJ1-2, reads SQTIHQWPATLVQPVGSPLSLECTVEGTSNPNLYWYRQAAGRGLQLLFYSVGIGQISSEVPQNLSASRPQDRQFILSSKKLLLSDSGFYLCAWRPFRDTFGSGTRLTVV.

This clonotype counts as medium-sized. The V and J genes are TRBV29-1 and TRBJ1-2, with 7 bases fitting TRBD1. Germline-derived CDR1 and CDR2 are SQVTM and ANQGSEA. After removal of 6 bases from V and 4 bases from J, the junction contained 8 bases not matched to a gene. The length of the CDR3 is 13 residues. The CDR3 here is CSVRGQRAYGYTF. In DNA form, the CDR3 reads TGCAGCGTGAGGGGACAGCGAGCCTATGGCTACACCTTC.

V gene TRBV11-1 combines with J gene TRBJ2-1; tentative D call: TRBD2 (5 bases). This CDR3 has 15 amino acids. V was shortened by 1 base and J by 8 bases, with 15 bases between the two germline ends. Germline V gives CDR1 SGHAT, CDR2 FQDESV (reference sequence). CDR3 protein: CASSLGTAEVHEQFF. CDR3 DNA: TGTGCCAGCAGCTTAGGGACTGCGGAGGTCCATGAGCAGTTCTTC.

The chain carries TRBV5-1 and TRBJ1-2; TRBD1 matches 10 bases. The CDR3 extends over 15 amino acids. V lost 4 bases, J lost 7 bases, and 10 bases stayed unmatched. Germline-derived CDR1 and CDR2 are SGHRS and YFSETQ. CDR3 loop: CASSPGTGVTFGYTF. The DNA for the CDR3 is TGCGCCAGCAGCCCAGGGACAGGGGTGACGTTTGGCTACACCTTC.

V gene TRBV7-3 combines with J gene TRBJ2-1; D possibly corresponds to TRBD1 (6 bases). CDR1 and CDR2 (germline): SGHTA, FQGTGA. V gave up 2 bases and J gave up 6 bases, with 8 bases separating them. This CDR3 spans 13 amino acids. As DNA, the CDR3 is TGTGCCAGCAGCTTATCAGGGGCCAATGAGCAGTTCTTC. Encoded protein: CASSLSGANEQFF.

This chain connects TRBV19 to TRBJ1-6; TRBD1 agrees at 7 bases. The CDR3 has 14 amino acids. Germline CDR1 reads LNHDA; CDR2 reads SQIVND (reference sequence). With V trimmed by 7 bases and J by 8 bases, 8 bases remained unmatched. CDR3 amino acids: CASTPGQFYSPLHF. CDR3 coding DNA: TGTGCCAGTACCCCGGGACAGTTTTATTCACCCCTCCACTTT.

In this sample, this clonotype turned up once. The CDR3 sequence is CASGGAHETQYF. The CDR3 DNA sequence: TGTGCCAGCGGGGGGGCGCACGAGACCCAGTACTTC. The chain couples TRBV2 to TRBJ2-5; D perhaps matches TRBD2 (7 bases). Deletions cut 8 bases from V and 5 bases from J, with 12 bases between. This CDR3 comprises 12 residues. Germline V gene data show CDR1 as SNHLY and CDR2 as FYNNEI.

The V and J genes are TRBV29-1 and TRBJ1-2, with 9 bases that match TRBD1. This CDR3 has 13 amino acids. Germline lookup yields CDR1 SQVTM and CDR2 ANQGSEA. V was clipped by 3 bases and J by 2 bases; unmatched bases: 1. The CDR3 sequence is CSVDDRGNYGYTF. CDR3 sequence (DNA): TGCAGCGTTGATGACAGGGGGAACTATGGCTACACCTTC.

The gene calls are TRBV15 and TRBJ2-3; D perhaps matches TRBD2 (5 bases). The CDR3 spans 15 residues. The V end lost 5 bases, the J end lost 2 bases, and 14 bases lay between the germline ends. CDR1 is LNHNV, CDR2 YYDKDF, per germline (reference sequence). CDR3 sequence: CATSGRVGDTDTQYF. CDR3 DNA sequence: TGTGCCACCAGCGGCAGAGTCGGGGACACAGATACGCAGTATTTT.

The chain employs TRBV25-1 and TRBJ2-3; D uncertain. The length of the CDR3 is 13 residues. The germline V gene has CDR1 MGHDK and CDR2 SYGVNS. V lost 6 bases, J lost 2 bases, and 9 bases lay in between. The CDR3 sequence: CASSPPYTDTQYF. The CDR3 DNA sequence: TGTGCCAGCAGCCCACCATACACAGATACGCAGTATTTT.

This clonotype has at least ten counts. One junction end disagrees with the germline gene, perhaps due to a read error. The rearrangement links TRBV2 to TRBJ2-3, with TRBD2 matching over 10 bases. This CDR3 contains 17 residues. Germline CDR1 reads SNHLY; CDR2 reads FYNNEI. The CDR3, as DNA: TGTGCCAGAAGTGCCCCTCTAGCGGGGGACTTCACAGATACGCAGTATTTT. The encoded protein is CARSAPLAGDFTDTQYF.

The rearrangement links TRBV2 to TRBJ1-4; weak D call: TRBD1 (5 bases). Trimming shortened V by 8 bases and J by 5 bases, and 15 bases separated the two germline ends. The CDR3 spans 14 residues. Germline CDR1 is SNHLY and CDR2 is FYNNEI. DNA for the CDR3: TGTGCCAGCCGCAGTTCGGGGCCAAATGAAAAACTGTTTTTT. Amino acid sequence: CASRSSGPNEKLFF.

Ten or more counts support this clonotype. As DNA, the CDR3 is TGTGCCAGCAGCCCACAGGGGGGCTACGAGCAGTACTTC. It is translated as CASSPQGGYEQYF. V usage is TRBV7-9 and J usage is TRBJ2-7; 8 nucleotides match TRBD1. The CDR3 is made up of 13 amino acids. After removal of 5 bases from V and 3 bases from J, the junction contained 3 bases not matched to a gene. Per the germline V gene, CDR1 is SEHNR and CDR2 is FQNEAQ (reference sequence).

On this clonotype: A read error may explain this, as a much larger clone is one base away. The chain links TRBV10-2 to TRBJ1-2, with D tentatively TRBD1 (5 bases). The CDR3 has 13 amino acids. Germline V gene sequence: CDR1 WSHSY, CDR2 SAAADI. The CDR3 DNA is TGTGCCAGCAGTGAAGCCGGGACCGATGGCTACACCTTC. Protein sequence: CASSEAGTDGYTF.

This clonotype has a count of ten or more. V is TRBV12-3 or TRBV12-4 and J is TRBJ1-2; perhaps TRBD1 as D (5 bases). The CDR3 length is 15 residues. V lost 5 bases to trimming and J lost 6 bases, with 19 bases between them. CDR3 sequence (DNA): TGTGCCAGCAGTATGCTACAGGATGTATTAAATGGCTACACCTTC. Protein product: CASSMLQDVLNGYTF.

The chain uses TRBV29-1 and TRBJ1-2; D is unresolved. CDR1 and CDR2 (germline): SQVTM, ANQGSEA. CDR3 size: 11 residues. Trimming stripped 7 bases from V and 7 bases from J, with 13 bases between. The CDR3 DNA is TGCAGCGAACTACACACGGGTGGCTACACCTTC. Protein: CSELHTGGYTF.

This clonotype was detected ten times or more. J is TRBJ1-5 and V is TRBV6-2 or TRBV6-3, with D maybe TRBD1 (5 bases). V was shortened by 6 bases and J by 3 bases, with 15 bases between the two germline ends. This CDR3 spans 15 amino acids. Germline CDR1 is MNHEY and CDR2 is SVGEGT. CDR3 nucleotides: TGTGCCAGCAGAAACCCGGGACGGGACAATCAGCCCCAGCATTTT. Its protein product is CASRNPGRDNQPQHF.

This clonotype was seen repeatedly, ten times or more. The chain links TRBV9 to TRBJ2-3; D is unresolved. Trimming left V 0 bases short and J 2 bases short, with 10 bases between. The CDR3 spans 15 residues. The germline gives CDR1 SGDLS, CDR2 YYNGEE. In DNA, the CDR3 is TGTGCCAGCAGCGTAGACGGTAAACTCACAGATACGCAGTATTTT. It is translated as CASSVDGKLTDTQYF.

The sample holds a few counts of this clonotype. This sequence joins TRBV24-1 and TRBJ2-3, with D perhaps matching TRBD1 (5 bases). The CDR3 covers 15 residues. The germline V gene has CDR1 KGHDR and CDR2 SFDVKD. V gave up 4 bases and J gave up 5 bases, with 15 bases separating them. CDR3 DNA sequence: TGTGCCACCAGTGACAGGGAAGTCGGCGAAGATACGCAGTATTTT. Protein: CATSDREVGEDTQYF.

This chain links TRBV29-1 with TRBJ1-4; TRBD1 might be the D (5 bases). The length of the CDR3 is 13 residues. The germline gives CDR1 SQVTM, CDR2 ANQGSEA. Trimming stripped 4 bases from V and 0 bases from J, with 6 bases between. The DNA of the CDR3 is TGCAGCGTTGGGGGCCCAACTAATGAAAAACTGTTTTTT. It specifies CSVGGPTNEKLFF.